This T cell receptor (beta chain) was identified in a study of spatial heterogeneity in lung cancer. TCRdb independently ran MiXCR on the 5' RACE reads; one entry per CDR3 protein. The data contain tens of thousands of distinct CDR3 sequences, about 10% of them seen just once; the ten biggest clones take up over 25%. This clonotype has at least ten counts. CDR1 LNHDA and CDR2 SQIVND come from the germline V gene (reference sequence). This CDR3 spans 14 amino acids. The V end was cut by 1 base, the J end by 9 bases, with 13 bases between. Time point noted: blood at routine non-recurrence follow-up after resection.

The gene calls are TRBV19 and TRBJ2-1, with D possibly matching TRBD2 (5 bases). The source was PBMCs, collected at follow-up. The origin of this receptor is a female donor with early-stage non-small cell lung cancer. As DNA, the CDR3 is TGTGCCAGTAGTATAGCGGTAGCGTCCATTGAGCAGTTCTTC. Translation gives CASSIAVASIEQFF.